The clone carrying this T cell receptor (beta chain) has just one count. This sample was included in a study of blood T cell repertoires in COVID-19. On the study more broadly: Researchers got acute and convalescent COVID-19 samples from the United States, Italy and Spain.

Trimming left V 4 bases short and J 9 bases short, with 31 bases between. Germline CDR1 and CDR2: SNHLY and FYNNEI. There are 19 residues in the CDR3. The repertoire was sequenced with immunoSEQ multiplex PCR; TCRdb's copy has only in-frame clones and lacks some. The table has about 150,000 clones, 85% to 90% seen once. The J gene is TRBJ1-3, the V gene TRBV2; D is ambiguous. The origin of this receptor is a man older than 75 with acute or convalescent COVID-19. Sample: peripheral blood. The CDR3 sequence is CASSVPRSATTGLAGTIYF. In nucleotides, the CDR3 is TGTGCCAGCAGTGTACCCCGCTCGGCGACCACGGGTCTCGCGGGCACCATATATTTT.